A single sample gave rise to the 27 T cell receptor beta chains below, sequenced in a study of cytomegalovirus exposure and HLA in healthy donors. Primers included in the PCR were 60 Vbeta and 13 Jbeta primers. Generated by immunoSEQ multiplex PCR, the TCRdb table keeps only in-frame clones and is missing some. The table has about 150,000 clones, about 64% seen once. The sequenced sample consisted of PBMCs. These receptors were taken from a woman aged 55-70 years in good health and CMV-seropositive.

This clone was recorded once. The chain employs TRBV5-4 and TRBJ1-2, with D tentatively TRBD1 (6 bases). Germline assignment: CDR1 SGHNT and CDR2 YYREEE (reference sequence). The CDR3 contains 14 residues. The V end was cut by 4 bases, the J end by 8 bases, with 18 bases between. The CDR3 region is CASSHPDGGQGYTF. The DNA for the CDR3 is TGTGCCAGCAGCCATCCTGACGGGGGGCAAGGCTACACCTTC.

The CDR3 loop is CASSMVTSGSTQYF. The CDR3 bases are TGTGCCAGTAGTATGGTTACTAGCGGGTCGACGCAGTATTTT. V and J are TRBV19 and TRBJ2-3; 9 nucleotides align to TRBD2. V lost 3 bases to trimming and J lost 9 bases; unmatched junction nucleotides: 7. The CDR3 length is 14 residues. The germline V gene has CDR1 LNHDA and CDR2 SQIVND (reference sequence).

The chain recombines TRBV14 with TRBJ2-7; 12 bases map to TRBD2. The trim removed 3 bases at V and 4 bases at J, leaving 7 bases unmatched. The CDR3 totals 16 residues. In germline, CDR1 is SGHDN, CDR2 FVKESK. CDR3 loop: CASSQASGRALYEQYF. CDR3 in DNA: TGTGCCAGCAGCCAGGCTAGCGGGAGGGCCCTATACGAGCAGTACTTC.

The chain employs TRBV6-6 and TRBJ2-5, with D possibly matching TRBD1 (5 bases). The J call may be faulty, since TRBJ2-7 better matches the DNA end. The CDR3 runs 12 residues. Germline CDR1 reads MNHNY; CDR2 reads SVGAGI (reference sequence). In DNA form, the CDR3 reads TGTGCCAGCAGTTATTCAGGGCGCGAGCAGTACTTC. Translated: CASSYSGREQYF.

The rearrangement joins TRBV5-8 to TRBJ2-5; 7 bases align to TRBD1. V gave up 8 bases and J gave up 11 bases; unmatched junction bases: 12. The CDR3 covers 12 residues. Germline V gene data show CDR1 as SGHTS and CDR2 as YDEGEE. The CDR3 is CASRQGAREQYF. The CDR3 DNA reads TGTGCCAGTAGACAGGGTGCGCGAGAGCAGTACTTC. The variable domain in full, completed from reference TRBV5-8 and TRBJ2-5, reads EAGVTQSPTHLIKTRGQQATLRCSPISGHTSVYWYQQALGLGLQFLLWYDEGEERNRGNFPPRFSGRQFPNYSSELNVNALELEDSALYLCASRQGAREQYFGPGTRLLVL.

This clone was recorded a few times. CDR3 bases: TGTGCCTGGAGTGTACCCGGTGCTAGCGGGATTCGCCAAGAGACCCAGTACTTC. This codes for CAWSVPGASGIRQETQYF. The chain employs TRBV30 and TRBJ2-5; 9 positions match TRBD2. Trimming took 0 bases from V and 1 from J; bases not matched to a gene: 12. This CDR3 is built from 18 residues. Per the germline V gene, CDR1 is GTSNPN and CDR2 is SVGIG (reference sequence).

V gene TRBV19 combines with J gene TRBJ2-2; weak D call: TRBD1 (6 bases). Germline values: CDR1 LNHDA, CDR2 SQIVND (reference sequence). This CDR3 region has 16 residues. Trimming shortened V by 2 bases and J by 0 bases, and 10 bases separated the two germline ends. CDR3 sequence reads: CASSIRGQPNTGELFF. CDR3 bases: TGTGCCAGTAGTATACGCGGACAGCCGAACACCGGGGAGCTGTTTTTT. The full variable domain, with the rest looked up from reference TRBV19 and TRBJ2-2, is DGGITQSPKYLFRKEGQNVTLSCEQNLNHDAMYWYRQDPGQGLRLIYYSQIVNDFQKGDIAEGYSVSREKKESFPLTVTSAQKNPTAFYLCASSIRGQPNTGELFFGEGSRLTVL.

V and J are TRBV28 and TRBJ2-7; 13 bases line up with TRBD2. The ends lost 3 bases at V and 0 bases at J; junction bases unmatched: 11. Germline V CDR1 and CDR2: MDHEN, SYDVKM. The CDR3 runs 19 residues. CDR3 DNA: TGTGCCAGCAGTTTGGATTTCGGGACTAGCGGGATGAGCTCCTACGAGCAGTACTTC. Encoded protein: CASSLDFGTSGMSSYEQYF. The whole variable domain, remainder taken from reference TRBV28 and TRBJ2-7, is DVKVTQSSRYLVKRTGEKVFLECVQDMDHENMFWYRQDPGLGLRLIYFSYDVKMKEKGDIPEGYSVSREKKERFSLILESASTNQTSMYLCASSLDFGTSGMSSYEQYFGPGTRLTVT.

This chain uses TRBV2 with TRBJ2-1, with TRBD2 matching 7 bases. This CDR3 spans 15 amino acids. Looked up from germline, CDR1 is SNHLY and CDR2 is FYNNEI. With 2 bases clipped from V and 4 bases from J, the junction kept 5 bases outside the gene matches. DNA for the CDR3: TGTGCCAGCAGTGAATTACTAGCGAATTACAATGAGCAGTTCTTC. It is translated as CASSELLANYNEQFF.

A few counts support this clone. This rearrangement joins TRBV18 to TRBJ2-2; weak D call: TRBD1 (6 bases). The CDR3 extends over 14 amino acids. CDR1 KGHSH and CDR2 LQKENI come from the germline V gene. V shed 2 bases and J shed 6 bases, with 10 bases lying between them. The CDR3 spells CASSPNRVAGELFF. As DNA, the CDR3 is TGTGCCAGCTCACCAAACAGGGTGGCCGGGGAGCTGTTTTTT.

The chain carries TRBV5-1 and TRBJ2-1; 8 bases align to TRBD2. Trimming at V came to 3 bases and at J to 0 bases, leaving 2 bases not matched to a gene. The CDR3 runs to 15 residues. Looked up from germline, CDR1 is SGHRS and CDR2 is YFSETQ. CDR3 sequence: CASSWGTSSYNEQFF. CDR3 DNA: TGCGCCAGCAGCTGGGGGACTAGCTCCTACAATGAGCAGTTCTTC. Together with reference TRBV5-1 and TRBJ2-1, the CDR3 gives the full variable domain: KAGVTQTPRYLIKTRGQQVTLSCSPISGHRSVSWYQQTPGQGLQFLFEYFSETQRNKGNFPGRFSGRQFSNSRSEMNVSTLELGDSALYLCASSWGTSSYNEQFFGPGTRLTVL.

At least ten counts were recorded for this clone. This CDR3 reads CASRRGDTEAFF. The CDR3 DNA sequence: TGCGCCAGCCGCAGGGGGGACACTGAAGCTTTCTTT. The chain has TRBV5-1 and TRBJ1-1; 7 bases are shared with TRBD1. Germline V lookup: CDR1 SGHRS, CDR2 YFSETQ. The J segment lost 3 bases and the V segment lost 7 bases, leaving 3 bases of the junction unmatched. This CDR3 has 12 amino acids.

Notes on this clone: This sample includes further DNA sequences coding for the same CDR3. V and J are TRBV30 and TRBJ1-5; TRBD1 is a possible D gene (5 bases). Per germline, CDR1 GTSNPN and CDR2 SVGIG (reference sequence). CDR3 length: 13 amino acids. Trimming cost V 4 bases and J 4 bases, with 11 bases left between them. The CDR3 DNA sequence: TGTGCCTGGACGGGTGGGGGGAATCAGCCCCAGCATTTT. This sequence encodes CAWTGGGNQPQHF.

This clone was seen more than once but under ten times. This chain links TRBV5-1 with TRBJ2-5; TRBD2 aligns across 10 bases. With the DNA end fitting TRBJ2-7 better, the J assignment may be wrong. The germline V gene has CDR1 SGHRS and CDR2 YFSETQ. The CDR3 is 16 residues long. The CDR3 is CASSLGGSGGRREQYF. As DNA, the CDR3 is TGCGCCAGCAGCTTAGGGGGTAGCGGGGGGCGTCGCGAGCAGTACTTC.

The chain employs TRBV4-2 and TRBJ1-1, with 8 positions matching TRBD1. Trimming took 0 bases from V and 6 from J; bases not matched to a gene: 6. CDR1 and CDR2 from the germline V gene are LGHNA and YNFKEQ. The CDR3 totals 15 residues. CDR3: CASSQESQGAPEAFF. As DNA, the CDR3 is TGTGCCAGCAGCCAAGAAAGTCAGGGGGCGCCTGAAGCTTTCTTT.

Only one count was recorded for this clone. The chain has TRBV27 and TRBJ1-1, with 8 bases matching TRBD1. The trim removed 2 bases at V and 2 bases at J, leaving 7 bases unmatched. The CDR3 loop spans 16 amino acids. Germline V gene lookup returns CDR1 MNHEY and CDR2 SMNVEV (reference sequence). The CDR3 reads CASSLIMGQANTEAFF. CDR3 nucleotide sequence: TGTGCCAGCAGTTTAATAATGGGACAGGCAAACACTGAAGCTTTCTTT.

The sample holds one count of this clone. This chain links TRBV7-8 with TRBJ2-1, with 7 bases identical to TRBD1. Germline V gives CDR1 SGHVS, CDR2 FQNEAQ. This CDR3 is 16 amino acids long. Trimming removed 5 bases from V and 0 bases from J; junction bases left unmatched: 7. CDR3 DNA: TGTGCCAGCAGCCATGACAGGGCGTTCTCCTACAATGAGCAGTTCTTC. Its translation is CASSHDRAFSYNEQFF.

The chain combines TRBV28 with TRBJ1-6; 8 bases fit TRBD1. Trimming took 7 bases from V and 8 from J; bases not matched to a gene: 4. This CDR3 contains 13 residues. Germline V CDR1 and CDR2: MDHEN, SYDVKM. The CDR3 spells CASNVQGDSPLHF. CDR3 nucleotides: TGTGCCAGCAACGTACAGGGGGATTCACCCCTCCACTTT. Full variable domain (rest looked up from reference TRBV28 and TRBJ1-6): DVKVTQSSRYLVKRTGEKVFLECVQDMDHENMFWYRQDPGLGLRLIYFSYDVKMKEKGDIPEGYSVSREKKERFSLILESASTNQTSMYLCASNVQGDSPLHFGNGTRLTVT.

The CDR3 DNA follows: TGTGCCAGGGGACTTCAGGTCACAGATACGCAGTATTTT. Translated: CARGLQVTDTQYF. The V and J genes are TRBV6-4 and TRBJ2-3, with D perhaps matching TRBD2 (6 bases). This CDR3 has 13 amino acids. V lost 9 bases, J lost 2 bases, and 12 bases lay in between. Germline assignment: CDR1 MRHNA and CDR2 SNTAGT.

This chain links TRBV4-3 with TRBJ1-5, with D possibly TRBD1 on 5 matching bases. Trimming removed 0 bases at V and 0 bases at J, with 18 bases between. The CDR3 is 19 residues long. CDR1 is LGHNA and CDR2 is YSLEER in the germline V gene. The CDR3 protein is CASSQDPAGSSHSNQPQHF. The CDR3 bases are TGCGCCAGCAGCCAAGATCCGGCAGGGTCGAGCCATAGCAATCAGCCCCAGCATTTT.

This clone showed up just a few times. The gene calls are TRBV4-3 and TRBJ1-2; maybe TRBD1 (6 bases). This CDR3 region has 15 residues. From germline, CDR1 is LGHNA and CDR2 YSLEER. Trimming cost V 0 bases and J 5 bases, with 13 bases left between them. The CDR3 DNA reads TGCGCCAGCAGCCAAGAAATGAACAGGGATTATGGCTACACCTTC. This sequence encodes CASSQEMNRDYGYTF.

V and J are TRBV9 and TRBJ2-2, with D possibly TRBD1 on 6 matching bases. Germline lookup yields CDR1 SGDLS and CDR2 YYNGEE. The CDR3 totals 14 residues. The ends were cut back, 0 bases at V and 7 bases at J, with 10 bases in the middle. CDR3 protein: CASSVVQGGGELFF. The CDR3, as DNA: TGTGCCAGCAGCGTAGTACAGGGTGGCGGGGAGCTGTTTTTT.

This chain connects TRBV6-1 to TRBJ1-2; 7 nucleotides match TRBD1. The CDR3 spans 13 residues. Germline V gene lookup returns CDR1 MNHNS and CDR2 SASEGT. V lost 4 bases to trimming and J lost 6 bases; unmatched junction nucleotides: 5. The CDR3 protein is CASSARQGDGYTF. Written as DNA, the CDR3 is TGTGCCAGCAGTGCGCGGCAGGGGGATGGCTACACCTTC.

The chain recombines TRBV27 with TRBJ2-5; D ambiguous. V was pared by 6 bases and J by 5 bases, with 19 bases between. CDR1 is MNHEY, CDR2 SMNVEV, per germline (reference sequence). CDR3 length: 15 residues. CDR3 coding DNA: TGTGCCAGCAGCCCAGACTTAGCCCGGGTGGAGACCCAGTACTTC. This translates into CASSPDLARVETQYF.

The DNA for the CDR3 is TGTGCCAGCAGTTCTCTGGGACTAGCGGGCCTTAGCTCCTACGAGCAGTACTTC. Translating gives CASSSLGLAGLSSYEQYF. The chain combines TRBV6-4 with TRBJ2-7; 12 nucleotides align to TRBD2. From germline, CDR1 is MRHNA and CDR2 SNTAGT. This CDR3 is 18 amino acids long. J was trimmed by 0 bases and V by 5 bases; bases with no gene match: 11.

For the CDR3, the DNA is TGTGCCAGCAGCGGGTCAACAGGGAGTAACACTGAAGCTTTCTTT. This codes for CASSGSTGSNTEAFF. The chain carries TRBV9 and TRBJ1-1, with a possible D match to TRBD1 (6 bases). V was shortened by 3 bases and J by 2 bases, with 14 bases between the two germline ends. Germline V CDR1 and CDR2: SGDLS, YYNGEE. The CDR3 loop spans 15 amino acids.

The chain uses TRBV7-8 and TRBJ2-1; 10 nucleotides line up with TRBD1. CDR3 length: 15 amino acids. The ends lost 5 bases at V and 8 bases at J; junction bases unmatched: 9. Per germline, CDR1 SGHVS and CDR2 FQNEAQ. The CDR3 spells CASSPGTGEVDEQFF. CDR3 DNA: TGTGCCAGCAGCCCGGGGACAGGGGAGGTGGATGAGCAGTTCTTC.